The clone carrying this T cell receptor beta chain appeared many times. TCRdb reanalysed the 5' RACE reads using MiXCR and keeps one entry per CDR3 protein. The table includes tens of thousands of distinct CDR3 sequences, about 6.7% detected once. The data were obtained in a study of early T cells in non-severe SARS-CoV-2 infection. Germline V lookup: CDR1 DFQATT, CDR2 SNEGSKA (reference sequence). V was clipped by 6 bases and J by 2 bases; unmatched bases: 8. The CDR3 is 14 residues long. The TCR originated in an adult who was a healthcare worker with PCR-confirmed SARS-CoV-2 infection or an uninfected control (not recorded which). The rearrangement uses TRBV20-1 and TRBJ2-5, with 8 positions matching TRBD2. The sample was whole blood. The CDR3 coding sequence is TGCAGTGCCAGCCGGGGGGGCGAGCAAGAGACCCAGTACTTC. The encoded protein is CSASRGGEQETQYF.